This entry lists 10 T cell receptor beta chains sequenced from one sample in a study of metastatic and nonmetastatic thyroid tumors. Each patient went into thyroid surgery without having received any treatment. TCRdb re-analyzed the PCR reads using MiXCR. The sample includes about 15,000 clones, roughly a fifth of them seen just once. Sequenced material: blood. These TCRs come from a female donor with papillary thyroid cancer or a benign thyroid nodule (not recorded which). Some clones in this sample may be carry-over from other donors' samples.

V gene TRBV19 combines with J gene TRBJ2-1; TRBD1 aligns across 7 bases. V shed 5 bases and J 1 base; nucleotides not matched to a gene: 14. The length of the CDR3 is 18 residues. Germline V gene data show CDR1 as LNHDA and CDR2 as SQIVND (reference sequence). The CDR3 coding sequence is TGTGCCAGTAGTTCTAGGACAGGCTGGCTAGATTCCTACAATGAGCAGTTCTTC. It translates to CASSSRTGWLDSYNEQFF.

This clone occurred many times. The J gene is TRBJ2-4, the V gene TRBV28; D tentatively reads TRBD1 or TRBD2 (5 bases each). The ends were cut back, 5 bases at V and 2 bases at J, with 19 bases in the middle. Germline V gene lookup returns CDR1 MDHEN and CDR2 SYDVKM. The CDR3 is 17 residues long. As DNA, the CDR3 is TGTGCCAGCAGTCCAACGCCTAGGGACCGCACCAAAAACATTCAGTACTTC. Protein: CASSPTPRDRTKNIQYF. Full variable domain (rest looked up from reference TRBV28 and TRBJ2-4): DVKVTQSSRYLVKRTGEKVFLECVQDMDHENMFWYRQDPGLGLRLIYFSYDVKMKEKGDIPEGYSVSREKKERFSLILESASTNQTSMYLCASSPTPRDRTKNIQYFGAGTRLSVL.

By share, this clone ranks as medium-sized. The chain has TRBV7-2 and TRBJ2-1; D call uncertain. This CDR3 comprises 14 residues. Trimming cost V 5 bases and J 0 bases, with 8 bases left between them. Germline V gives CDR1 SGHTA, CDR2 FQGNSA. This CDR3 reads CASSPDSSYNEQFF. In DNA form, the CDR3 reads TGTGCCAGCAGCCCAGATAGCTCCTACAATGAGCAGTTCTTC.

This clone was observed many times. Other DNA sequences in the sample encode the same CDR3. The gene calls are TRBV7-2 and TRBJ1-5, with 7 bases aligning to TRBD1. The CDR3 length is 13 residues. The germline CDR1 and CDR2 sequences are SGHTA and FQGNSA. The junction had 8 bases not matched to a gene; V was cut back by 1 base and J by 14 bases. The chain's CDR3 is CASSLGRDSKEHF. The CDR3 DNA reads as TGTGCCAGCAGCTTAGGCCGGGACAGCAAGGAGCATTTT.

This clone was seen more than once but under ten times. Here the CDR3 omits its conserved ending phenylalanine or tryptophan, so a read error is the likely source. The DNA is left out, because the CDR3 cannot be placed on it with certainty; the CDR3 is given as TCRdb lists it. The genes are TRBV15 and TRBJ2-7; the D call TRBD2 from the table was never checked on the DNA. Per the germline V gene, CDR1 is LNHNV and CDR2 is YYDKDF (reference sequence). From its first to its last residue, the CDR3 has 10 amino acids. CDR3 amino acids: CATSRDTLAG.

This clone occurred many times. Relative to the germline gene, one junction end is altered; a read error may explain this. This sample includes further DNA sequences coding for the same CDR3. This chain links TRBV4-2 with TRBJ2-2, with 15 bases matching TRBD2. The CDR3 covers 18 residues. Germline CDR1 reads LGHNA; CDR2 reads YNFKEQ. Here the CDR3 DNA reads TGTGCCAGCAGCCAAAGGACTAGCGGGAGGGCTTCGGGCGGGGAGCTGTTCTTT. It encodes CASSQRTSGRASGGELFF.

The V and J genes are TRBV12-3 or TRBV12-4 and TRBJ1-1; no firm D call. V lost 3 bases to trimming and J lost 5 bases, with 4 bases between them. The CDR3 covers 11 residues. The CDR3 DNA follows: TGTGCCAGCAGTTTTGGGACTGAAGCTTTCTTT. It codes for CASSFGTEAFF.

This clone is medium-sized within its sample. V and J are TRBV5-1 and TRBJ1-2; 8 bases map to TRBD1. V was clipped by 4 bases and J by 3 bases; unmatched bases: 5. The germline gives CDR1 SGHRS, CDR2 YFSETQ. The length of the CDR3 is 14 residues. The CDR3 sequence is CASSDLQGDYGYTF. DNA for the CDR3: TGCGCCAGCAGCGACCTACAGGGGGACTATGGCTACACCTTC.

This clone counts as medium-sized. This chain connects TRBV28 to TRBJ1-5, with D unclear. There are 12 residues in the CDR3. V lost 7 bases and J 0 bases, leaving 4 bases between the germline ends. Per the germline V gene, CDR1 is MDHEN and CDR2 is SYDVKM. CDR3 sequence: CASKRSNQPQHF. The DNA of the CDR3 is TGTGCCAGCAAACGTAGCAATCAGCCCCAGCATTTT.

Note on this clone: Its ends do not fully match the called genes, so a read error is possible. The chain employs TRBV9 and TRBJ2-3; D unresolved. The germline V gene encodes CDR1 SGDLS and CDR2 YYNGEE. This CDR3 has 16 amino acids. The CDR3 DNA reads TGTGCCAGCAGCCCGAACCCCTCGAGCCACACAGATACTCAGTATTTT. Its translation: CASSPNPSSHTDTQYF.